This T cell receptor (beta chain) was sequenced for a study of long-term antiretroviral therapy in people with HIV. Points on this clone: As yet, its antigen is unknown.

With survey level as its setting, the immunoSEQ assay was v3.0. Assay: immunoSEQ multiplex PCR; the TCRdb copy retains only in-frame clones and omits some. The table has approximately 21,000 clones, around three quarters seen once. From each donor, at least one pre-ART PBMC sample and at least two post-ART PBMC samples were obtained. Study-wide results and limits: After ART, diversity increased yet remained lower than transplant donor controls.

The J segment lost 2 bases and the V segment lost 3 bases, leaving 1 base of the junction unmatched. The CDR3 is made up of 13 amino acids. Germline V CDR1 and CDR2: MDHEN, SYDVKM. The starting material was unsorted PBMCs, obtained 0.5 years before starting antiretroviral therapy. The V gene is TRBV28, the J gene TRBJ2-7, with 7 bases fitting TRBD1. The receptor comes from a man aged 18 to 30 with HIV. The DNA of the CDR3 is TGTGCCAGCAGTTTGGGACAGCCCTACGAGCAGTACTTC. Translation: CASSLGQPYEQYF.